This T cell receptor beta chain came from a study of blood T cell repertoires in COVID-19. Study in general: The United States, Italy and Spain were the sources of the acute and convalescent COVID-19 samples. T cells, B-cell-depleted T cells, or PBMCs provided the cDNA or gDNA that served as material.

The CDR3 is made up of 16 amino acids. Deletions cut 3 bases from V and 9 bases from J, with 22 bases between. Germline V gene lookup returns CDR1 SGDLS and CDR2 YYNGEE. The sample holds one count of this clone. This table comes from immunoSEQ multiplex PCR, and its TCRdb copy is limited to in-frame clones, with some not included. Counted here are under 250,000 clones, about 89% occurring once; the ten biggest clones make up roughly 1.6%. This clonotype was sampled from a woman in her sixties or seventies who had recovered from COVID-19. The V call is TRBV9, the J call TRBJ2-1; perhaps TRBD1 as D (6 bases). The sample comprised peripheral blood. CDR3 coding DNA: TGTGCCAGCAGCGCCCCAACCCTACAGGGCGTGGGTGAGCAGTTCTTC. Its translation is CASSAPTLQGVGEQFF.